This T cell receptor (beta chain) stems from a study of T cell responses to AZD1222 COVID-19 vaccine. For the study at large: Pooling was applied to second doses at about 4 or about 12 weeks. Notes on the study in general: In a largely white British group with more females than males, clonal diversity was possibly underestimated. Following two doses of AZD1222, Spike-specific TCR breadth and depth rose.

Assay used: immunoSEQ multiplex PCR; TCRdb lists only in-frame clones, some missing. The table lists under 200,000 clones, approximately 91% of them singletons. About this clone: Its target is not known.

The sample consisted of peripheral blood, taken on day 0 of AZD1222 vaccination. The origin of this receptor is an adult in good health.

DNA for the CDR3: TGTGCCAGCAGTTTACCCAGCCCTGGAAACACCATATATTTT. As protein: CASSLPSPGNTIYF. V gene TRBV6-2 or TRBV6-3 combines with J gene TRBJ1-3; D not resolved. This CDR3 contains 14 residues. The germline V and J ends were trimmed by 4 bases and 2 bases, with 9 bases remaining between them. CDR1 and CDR2 (germline): MNHEY, SVGEGT.